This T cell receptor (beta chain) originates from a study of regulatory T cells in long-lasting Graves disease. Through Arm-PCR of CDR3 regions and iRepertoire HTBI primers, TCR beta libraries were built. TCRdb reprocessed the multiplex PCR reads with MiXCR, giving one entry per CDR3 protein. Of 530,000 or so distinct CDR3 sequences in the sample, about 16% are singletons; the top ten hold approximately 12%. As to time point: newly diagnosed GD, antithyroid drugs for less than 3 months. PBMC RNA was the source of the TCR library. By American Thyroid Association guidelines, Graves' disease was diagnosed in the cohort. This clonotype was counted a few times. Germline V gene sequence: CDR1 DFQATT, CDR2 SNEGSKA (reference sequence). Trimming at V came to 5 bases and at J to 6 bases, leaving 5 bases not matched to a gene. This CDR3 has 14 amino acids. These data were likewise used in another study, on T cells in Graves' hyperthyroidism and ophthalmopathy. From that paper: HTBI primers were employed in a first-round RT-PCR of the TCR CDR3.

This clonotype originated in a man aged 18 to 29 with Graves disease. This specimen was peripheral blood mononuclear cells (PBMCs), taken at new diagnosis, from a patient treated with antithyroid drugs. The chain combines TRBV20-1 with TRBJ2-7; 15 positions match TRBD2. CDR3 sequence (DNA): TGCAGTGCTCCCGGACTAGCGGGAGGGGGCGAGCAGTACTTC. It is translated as CSAPGLAGGGEQYF.